Following are 27 T cell receptor beta chains from one sample sequenced in a study of cytomegalovirus exposure and HLA in healthy donors (dated by TCRdb to about 2017). Library prep was done by the immunoSEQ multiplex PCR assay. A mixture of 60 forward primers for TCR Vbeta segments and 13 reverse primers for TCR Jbeta segments was used in the multiplex PCR. The source is immuneACCESS, and TCRdb retained only in-frame sequences with V and J called. Part of the clones is not carried over; for the studies checked, unresolved V genes explain less than half of this, and the remainder is unexplained. This sample has roughly 180,000 clones in its table, and 80% to 90% of those were observed once. Together, the top ten hold about 2.4% of the sample. The sequencing sample was made of PBMCs. All receptors derive from a male donor in good health and CMV-seronegative.

The rearrangement uses TRBV7-9 and TRBJ2-7, with 8 bases fitting TRBD1. This CDR3 has 14 amino acids. Per the germline V gene, CDR1 is SEHNR and CDR2 is FQNEAQ (reference sequence). Trimming at V came to 6 bases and at J to 6 bases, leaving 10 bases not matched to a gene. CDR3 DNA sequence: TGTGCCAGCAGACCAGGGACAGGTTCGGTCGAGCAGTACTTC. This gives the protein CASRPGTGSVEQYF.

The V and J genes are TRBV27 and TRBJ2-1; 12 bases are a match to TRBD2. Trimming removed 7 bases from V and 12 bases from J; junction bases left unmatched: 7. Germline-derived CDR1 and CDR2 are MNHEY and SMNVEV (reference sequence). The CDR3 is made up of 13 amino acids. The CDR3 sequence: CASTRTSGEGQFF. In nucleotides, the CDR3 is TGTGCCAGCACGAGGACTAGCGGGGAGGGGCAGTTCTTC.

This clone was counted once. The genes are TRBV11-2 and TRBJ1-1, with a possible D match to TRBD1 (5 bases). V dropped 10 bases and J dropped 2 bases, with 17 bases sitting between them. In germline, CDR1 is SGHAT, CDR2 FQNNGV. The CDR3 covers 14 residues. The CDR3 is CATLPGFGNTEAFF. As DNA, the CDR3 is TGTGCCACTCTGCCAGGGTTTGGAAACACTGAAGCTTTCTTT.

V usage is TRBV7-8 and J usage is TRBJ2-2, with 10 bases fitting TRBD2. Germline CDR1 SGHVS, CDR2 FQNEAQ. The J segment lost 3 bases and the V segment lost 4 bases, leaving 8 bases of the junction unmatched. The CDR3 contains 17 residues. The CDR3 nucleotides read TGTGCCAGCAGCTACACTAGCGGGGTAAGACACACCGGGGAGCTGTTTTTT. This encodes CASSYTSGVRHTGELFF.

The rearrangement uses TRBV5-8 and TRBJ1-5; 7 bases are shared with TRBD1. The CDR3 is 17 residues long. J was trimmed by 2 bases and V by 2 bases; bases with no gene match: 10. Germline CDR1 SGHTS, CDR2 YDEGEE. The DNA for the CDR3 is TGTGCCAGCAGCTTCAGACAGGGTGCATATGGCAATCAGCCCCAGCATTTT. Its protein is CASSFRQGAYGNQPQHF.

The chain joins TRBV4-3 to TRBJ1-1; tentatively, D is TRBD1 (6 bases). The CDR3 loop spans 17 amino acids. V lost 4 bases to trimming and J lost 1 base, with 19 bases between them. CDR1 LGHNA and CDR2 YSLEER come from the germline V gene. The DNA for the CDR3 is TGCGCCAGCAGCCCACCCCGAACAGGGCCCGGGAACACTGAAGCTTTCTTT. The encoded protein is CASSPPRTGPGNTEAFF.

The chain carries TRBV7-3 and TRBJ2-7; no firm D call. V was shortened by 2 bases and J by 1 base, with 12 bases between the two germline ends. CDR3 length equals 15 residues. Germline V gives CDR1 SGHTA, CDR2 FQGTGA. The CDR3: CASSLYVVPSYEQYF. CDR3 coding DNA: TGTGCCAGCAGCTTATATGTAGTCCCTTCCTACGAGCAGTACTTC.

V gene TRBV27 combines with J gene TRBJ2-2; 11 nucleotides align to TRBD2. The length of the CDR3 is 15 residues. The germline gives CDR1 MNHEY, CDR2 SMNVEV (reference sequence). With 5 bases clipped from V and 7 bases from J, the junction kept 6 bases outside the gene matches. The CDR3 sequence: CASSGVAGGHGELFF. Written as DNA, the CDR3 is TGTGCCAGCAGTGGAGTAGCGGGGGGGCACGGGGAGCTGTTTTTT.

This chain joins TRBV5-4 and TRBJ2-6, with D possibly matching TRBD1 (6 bases). The CDR3 is 17 amino acids. Germline-derived CDR1 and CDR2 are SGHNT and YYREEE (reference sequence). Trimming shortened V by 4 bases and J by 3 bases, and 17 bases separated the two germline ends. CDR3 nucleotides: TGTGCCAGCAGCCCTGGAGCGCAGGGGCTTGGGGCCAACGTCCTGACTTTC. Translation gives CASSPGAQGLGANVLTF.

J is TRBJ2-2 and V is TRBV5-1, with 11 nucleotides matching TRBD2. There are 16 residues in the CDR3. V shed 4 bases and J 0 bases; nucleotides not matched to a gene: 2. From germline, CDR1 is SGHRS and CDR2 YFSETQ. The CDR3, as DNA: TGCGCCAGCAGCGGTAGCGGGGGGGCGAACACCGGGGAGCTGTTTTTT. Residues: CASSGSGGANTGELFF.

This clone was seen a few times. The chain is built from TRBV4-1 and TRBJ1-4; D ambiguous. V was cut by 0 bases and J by 8 bases, with 7 bases left in between. CDR3 length equals 13 residues. Per the germline V gene, CDR1 is MGHRA and CDR2 is YSYEKL. DNA of the CDR3: TGCGCCAGCAGCCAAGATCGGAGGGAAAAACTGTTTTTT. This gives the protein CASSQDRREKLFF.

J is TRBJ2-2 and V is TRBV27; D is possibly TRBD1 (7 bases). Looked up from germline, CDR1 is MNHEY and CDR2 is SMNVEV (reference sequence). Trimming pared 2 bases from V and 15 bases from J, leaving 19 bases between. The CDR3 covers 14 residues. CDR3 sequence (DNA): TGTGCCAGCAGTTTACTGGCAGGGGGGATGTTATTGTTTTTT. Encoded protein: CASSLLAGGMLLFF.

This clone was observed a handful of times. This chain joins TRBV15 and TRBJ1-1, with D possibly matching TRBD1 (5 bases). The V end was cut by 0 bases, the J end by 3 bases, with 11 bases between. The CDR3 contains 15 residues. Germline CDR1 is LNHNV and CDR2 is YYDKDF (reference sequence). Here the CDR3 reads CATSRDPGKDTEAFF. The CDR3 DNA sequence: TGTGCCACCAGCAGAGATCCAGGGAAGGACACTGAAGCTTTCTTT.

The chain is built from TRBV7-6 and TRBJ1-3; the D gene is possibly TRBD1 (6 bases). This CDR3 contains 17 residues. Germline loops: CDR1 SGHVS, CDR2 FNYEAQ. With 2 bases removed from V and 3 bases from J, the gap between germline ends came to 17 bases. CDR3 in DNA: TGTGCCAGCAGCTTACAAGGAGCCAGGGGCCTTGGAAACACCATATATTTT. Translation: CASSLQGARGLGNTIYF.

The chain carries TRBV28 and TRBJ2-5, with 7 bases fitting TRBD2. Germline-derived CDR1 and CDR2 are MDHEN and SYDVKM. The CDR3 is 15 amino acids. After removal of 0 bases from V and 2 bases from J, the junction contained 3 bases not matched to a gene. CDR3 in amino acids: CASSLWMGLQETQYF. CDR3 nucleotides: TGTGCCAGCAGTTTATGGATGGGACTACAAGAGACCCAGTACTTC.

The genes are TRBV30 and TRBJ2-3; 11 bases are shared with TRBD2. V dropped 4 bases and J dropped 4; count of bases not matched to a gene: 4. Germline values: CDR1 GTSNPN, CDR2 SVGIG (reference sequence). The CDR3 covers 14 residues. The CDR3 here is CAWKTSGGPDTQYF. CDR3 bases: TGTGCCTGGAAAACTAGCGGGGGCCCAGATACGCAGTATTTT.

The CDR3 DNA sequence: TGTGCCAGCAGCCAAGGAGTGAACACTGAAGCTTTCTTT. Translation gives CASSQGVNTEAFF. The V and J genes are TRBV2 and TRBJ1-1; D is unresolved. Deletions cut 6 bases from V and 0 bases from J, with 8 bases between. Germline V gene lookup returns CDR1 SNHLY and CDR2 FYNNEI. The CDR3 loop spans 13 amino acids.

This chain links TRBV4-3 with TRBJ1-3, with a tentative D call TRBD1 (5 bases). The length of the CDR3 is 17 residues. Germline loops: CDR1 LGHNA, CDR2 YSLEER. V gave up 0 bases and J gave up 4 bases, with 16 bases separating them. The CDR3 is CASSQDHVGAPGNTIYF. Written as DNA, the CDR3 is TGCGCCAGCAGCCAAGATCACGTAGGGGCGCCGGGAAACACCATATATTTT.

V usage is TRBV19 and J usage is TRBJ2-5; possible D gene TRBD1, 6 bases. V lost 4 bases and J 5 bases, leaving 14 bases between the germline ends. The CDR3 consists of 14 residues. Per germline, CDR1 LNHDA and CDR2 SQIVND (reference sequence). The CDR3 is CASSNAGERETQYF. In DNA form, the CDR3 reads TGTGCCAGTAGTAATGCAGGGGAAAGGGAGACCCAGTACTTC.

V gene TRBV5-1 combines with J gene TRBJ1-2, with TRBD1 matching 8 bases. This CDR3 has 15 residues. The J segment lost 0 bases and the V segment lost 4 bases, leaving 5 bases of the junction unmatched. Germline V gene lookup returns CDR1 SGHRS and CDR2 YFSETQ. This CDR3 is CASSKDRATNYGYTF. The CDR3 nucleotides read TGCGCCAGCAGCAAGGACAGGGCCACTAACTATGGCTACACCTTC.

The rearrangement links TRBV21-1 to TRBJ2-3; the table's D call, TRBD1, has no DNA check behind it. TRBV21-1 is an annotated pseudogene. This CDR3 has 15 residues. CDR3 residues: CASSSRQGATDTQYF. CDR3 DNA: TGTGCCAGCAGCTCAAGACAGGGGGCCACAGATACGCAGTATTTT.

This clone occurred a few times. This chain uses TRBV29-1 with TRBJ1-4; D unclear. This CDR3 contains 12 residues. V gave up 4 bases and J gave up 6 bases, with 9 bases separating them. The V gene's germline CDR1 is SQVTM and CDR2 ANQGSEA. The CDR3 loop reads CSVVETHEKLFF. The CDR3 DNA follows: TGCAGCGTTGTCGAGACACATGAAAAACTGTTTTTT.

The chain joins TRBV2 to TRBJ2-5; 7 bases are a match to TRBD2. The CDR3 runs to 14 residues. Germline V gene data show CDR1 as SNHLY and CDR2 as FYNNEI. Losses at the gene ends were 6 bases for V and 5 bases for J; bases not matched to a gene: 9. In nucleotides, the CDR3 is TGTGCCAGCAGCAGGACTAGTACGGGGGAGACCCAGTACTTC. Translated: CASSRTSTGETQYF.

The gene calls are TRBV18 and TRBJ2-1, with 11 positions matching TRBD2. The germline CDR1 and CDR2 sequences are KGHSH and LQKENI. The CDR3 sequence is 18 residues long. Unmatched junction bases numbered 8, after V lost 3 bases and J lost 1 base. The CDR3 here is CASSPSTLAGGSYNEQFF. DNA of the CDR3: TGTGCCAGCTCACCGTCTACCCTAGCGGGAGGATCCTACAATGAGCAGTTCTTC.

The genes are TRBV7-2 and TRBJ1-4; 9 bases map to TRBD1. The CDR3 has 15 amino acids. The germline V gene encodes CDR1 SGHTA and CDR2 FQGNSA. The V and J ends lost 5 bases and 4 bases, in that order; junction bases with no gene match: 5. The CDR3 region is CASSPQTGGNEKLFF. DNA of the CDR3: TGTGCCAGCAGCCCGCAGACAGGGGGTAATGAAAAACTGTTTTTT. The full variable domain, rest sourced from reference TRBV7-2 and TRBJ1-4, is GAGVSQSPSNKVTEKGKDVELRCDPISGHTALYWYRQSLGQGLEFLIYFQGNSAPDKSGLPSDRFSAERTGGSVSTLTIQRTQQEDSAVYLCASSPQTGGNEKLFFGSGTQLSVL.

V gene TRBV28 combines with J gene TRBJ1-5; 9 nucleotides line up with TRBD1. CDR1 MDHEN and CDR2 SYDVKM come from the germline V gene. The V segment lost 4 bases and the J segment 6 bases; nucleotides outside the gene matches: 7. The CDR3 is 15 amino acids. In DNA, the CDR3 is TGTGCCAGCAGTTCTACAGGGGGCATAGGTCAGCCCCAGCATTTT. It is translated as CASSSTGGIGQPQHF.

V gene TRBV4-1 combines with J gene TRBJ1-2; D possibly corresponds to TRBD1 (5 bases). The CDR3 loop spans 15 amino acids. Trimming removed 4 bases from V and 2 bases from J, with 14 bases in between. Per germline, CDR1 MGHRA and CDR2 YSYEKL. CDR3 bases: TGCGCCAGCAGCCCTACGCCAGGGAAGAACTATGGCTACACCTTC. This sequence encodes CASSPTPGKNYGYTF.